The T cell receptor (beta chain) described here comes from a study of T cells in Graves' hyperthyroidism and ophthalmopathy. Amplified TCR beta CDR3 regions derived from RNA transcripts. When the TCR CDR3 underwent first-round RT-PCR, the HTBI primer set was used. TCRdb independently ran MiXCR on the multiplex PCR reads; one entry per CDR3 protein. The data contain about 290,000 distinct CDR3 sequences, roughly 19% of them singletons. The CDR3 totals 19 residues. Germline CDR1 KGHSH, CDR2 LQKENI. V dropped 6 bases and J dropped 4 bases, with 30 bases sitting between them. This clonotype turned up a few times.

V and J are TRBV18 and TRBJ1-2, with a weak D call TRBD1 (6 bases). Sequences were obtained from blood. The sequence came from a man aged 45-60 years with Graves' ophthalmopathy. The CDR3 here is CASSTLADSLSLKIYGYTF. The CDR3 nucleotides are TGTGCCAGCTCGACCTTGGCGGACAGTCTGTCCTTAAAGATCTATGGCTACACCTTC.